Sequencing of this T cell receptor (beta chain) was carried out in a study of quantifying T cell responses using KT2 cells. Study-wide context: Reverse transcription used primers in the TCR alpha and beta constant regions. A predetermined fluorescence threshold ended the second PCR, run as a qPCR.

Fixed numbers of PBMC received varying amounts of KT2 cells. Each cDNA got a UMI-containing oligo ligated at its 3' end. The first PCR ran roughly 4 cycles with an equimolar RC1.1 and RC1.2 beta primer mix. MiXCR, applied by TCRdb to the UMI-ligation and nested PCR reads, yields one record per CDR3 protein. This sample has about 53,000 distinct CDR3 sequences, with about 12% found just once. The ends were cut back, 5 bases at V and 6 bases at J, with 25 bases in the middle. CDR1 is SEHNR and CDR2 is FQNEAQ in the germline V gene (reference sequence). The CDR3 is 17 amino acids. This TCR was sampled from a human donor. The sequenced material came from PBMCs spiked with cells of the T cell clone KT2. The V gene is TRBV7-9, the J gene TRBJ1-1; D call uncertain. The CDR3 sequence is CASSPPLLRRVESEAFF. The CDR3, as DNA: TGTGCCAGCAGCCCCCCCCTCCTTAGACGGGTTGAGTCTGAAGCTTTCTTT.